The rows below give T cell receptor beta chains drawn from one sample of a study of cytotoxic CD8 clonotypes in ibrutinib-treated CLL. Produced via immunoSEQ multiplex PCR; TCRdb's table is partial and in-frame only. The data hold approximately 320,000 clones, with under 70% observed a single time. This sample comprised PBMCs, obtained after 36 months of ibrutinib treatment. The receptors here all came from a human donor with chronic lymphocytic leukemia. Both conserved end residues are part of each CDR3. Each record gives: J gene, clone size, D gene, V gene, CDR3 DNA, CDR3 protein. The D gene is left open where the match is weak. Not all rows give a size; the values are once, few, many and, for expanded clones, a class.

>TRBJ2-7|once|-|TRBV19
TGTGCCAGTAAGGGCCGAGGGGCCGGCGAGCAGTACTTC
CASKGRGAGEQYF
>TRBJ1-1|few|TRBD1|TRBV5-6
TGTGCCAGCAGCGGACAGGGTAAGAACACTGAAGCTTTCTTT
CASSGQGKNTEAFF
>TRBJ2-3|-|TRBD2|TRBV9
TGTGCCAGCGGAACTAGCGGGAACACAGATACGCAGTATTTT
CASGTSGNTDTQYF
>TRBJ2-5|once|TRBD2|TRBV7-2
TGTGCCAGCAGCCCAACTAGCGGGAGTAGGAAAACCCAGTACTTC
CASSPTSGSRKTQYF
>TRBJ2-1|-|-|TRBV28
TGTGCCAGCAGTTTATCCCGGGACCACAATGAGCAGTTCTTC
CASSLSRDHNEQFF
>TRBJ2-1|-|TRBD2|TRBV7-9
TGTGCCAGCAGCCGAAGGACTAGTTCCTACAATGAGCAGTTCTTC
CASSRRTSSYNEQFF
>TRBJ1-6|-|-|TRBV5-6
TGTGCCAGCAGCGCGGTGGGGTCAGCCTACTATAATTCACCCCTCCACTTT
CASSAVGSAYYNSPLHF
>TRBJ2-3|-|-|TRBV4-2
TGTGCCAGCAGCCCCGGACTAAACACAGATACGCAGTATTTT
CASSPGLNTDTQYF
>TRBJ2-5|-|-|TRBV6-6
TGTGCCAGCAGTTACTCTCGGGGTGGGAAAGAGACCCAGTACTTC
CASSYSRGGKETQYF
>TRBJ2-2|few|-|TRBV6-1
TGTGCCAGCAGTGAAGATGGGACCGTACTTAACACCGGGGAGCTGTTTTTT
CASSEDGTVLNTGELFF
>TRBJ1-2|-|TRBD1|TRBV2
TGTGCCAGCAGGGGACAGGGGAGCTACACCTTC
CASRGQGSYTF
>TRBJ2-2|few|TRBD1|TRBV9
TGTGCCAGCAGCCCGTTGGGACAGGGGGCCGGGGAGCTGTTTTTT
CASSPLGQGAGELFF
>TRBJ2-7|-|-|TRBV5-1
TGCGCCAGCAGCTTGGACGGGAGCTCCTACGAGCAGTACTTC
CASSLDGSSYEQYF
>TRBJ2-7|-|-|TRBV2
TGTGCCAGCAGCGGGACGGGTTTACGCGAGCAGTACTTC
CASSGTGLREQYF
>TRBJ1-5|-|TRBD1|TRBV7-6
TGTGCCAGCAGCGATCTACAGGGGCTGGGTGGGTCCCAGCATTTT
CASSDLQGLGGSQHF
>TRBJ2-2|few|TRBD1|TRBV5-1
TGCGCCAGCAGCTGGGACAGGATTAACACCGGGGAGCTGTTTTTT
CASSWDRINTGELFF
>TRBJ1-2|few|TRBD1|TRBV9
TGTGCCAGCAGCGTAGGGACAGGGGGCTGCACCTTC
CASSVGTGGCTF
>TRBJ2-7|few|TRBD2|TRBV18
TGTGCCAGCTCACCGACCGGGACTAGCGGGATTTTGTCCTACGAGCAGTACTTC
CASSPTGTSGILSYEQYF
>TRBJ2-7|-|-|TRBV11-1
TGTGCCAGCAGCTTAGGACGGGAATACGAGCAGTACTTC
CASSLGREYEQYF
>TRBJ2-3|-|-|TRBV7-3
TGTGCCAGCAGCCCAACCAGGGGTGCTAGCACAGATACGCAGTATTTT
CASSPTRGASTDTQYF
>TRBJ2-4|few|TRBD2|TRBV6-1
TGTGCCAGCAGTCATGGGACTAGCGTAAAAAACATTCAGTACTTC
CASSHGTSVKNIQYF
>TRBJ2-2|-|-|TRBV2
TGTGCCAGCAGTTCTGGGCCCCTCACCGGGGAGCTGTTTTTT
CASSSGPLTGELFF
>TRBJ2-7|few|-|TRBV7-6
TGTGCCAGCAGCATGACAGGTCAGCCTCCTTACGAGCAGTACTTC
CASSMTGQPPYEQYF
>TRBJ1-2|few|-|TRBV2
TGTGCCAGCAGTGAATGGGACGCCTTATATGGCTACACCTTC
CASSEWDALYGYTF
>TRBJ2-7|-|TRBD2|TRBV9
TGTGCCAGCAGCGTAGCTAGGGCCGGGACTAGCGGGAGGGAAGGGCCCTACGAGCAGTACTTC
CASSVARAGTSGREGPYEQYF
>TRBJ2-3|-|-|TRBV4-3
TGCGCCAGCAGCCAAGATCGATTCGCTCTCTTAAAGAATACGCAGTATTTT
CASSQDRFALLKNTQYF
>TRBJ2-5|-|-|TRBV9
TGTGCCAGCAGCTCCCGGTTCCAAGAGACCCAGTACTTC
CASSSRFQETQYF
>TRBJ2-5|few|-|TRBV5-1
TGCGCCAGCAGCTTGGCCTTAGAGACCCAGTACTTC
CASSLALETQYF
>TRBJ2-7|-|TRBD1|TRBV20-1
TGCAGTGTCCCGACAGGGTACGAGCAGTACTTC
CSVPTGYEQYF
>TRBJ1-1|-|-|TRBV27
TGTGCCAGCAGCCTCGCTATTGGTGGTGCTGAAGCTTTCTTT
CASSLAIGGAEAFF
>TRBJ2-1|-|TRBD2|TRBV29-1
TGCAGCGTTGAAGATGTGAACGGGAGGGCGACCTACAATGAGCAGTTCTTC
CSVEDVNGRATYNEQFF
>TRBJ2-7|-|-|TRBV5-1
TGCGCCAGCAGCCCGGTTGGGGACCTCTCCTACGAGCAGTACTTC
CASSPVGDLSYEQYF
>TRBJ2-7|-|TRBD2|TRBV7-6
TGTGCCAGCAGCCCCGCCGGGGGGACTAGCTCCTACGAGCAGTACTTC
CASSPAGGTSSYEQYF
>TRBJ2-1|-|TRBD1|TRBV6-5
TGTGCCAGCAGTACAGGGGTCCGCTCCTACAATGAGCAGTTCTTC
CASSTGVRSYNEQFF
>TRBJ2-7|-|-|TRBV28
TGTGCCAGCAGTACCCCTAGCGTAACCTCCTACGAGCAGTACTTC
CASSTPSVTSYEQYF
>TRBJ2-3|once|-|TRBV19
TGTGCCAGTAGTATAGATCTAGGAGGATCTAGCACAGATACGCAGTATTTT
CASSIDLGGSSTDTQYF
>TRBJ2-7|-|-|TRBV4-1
TGCGCCAGCAGCCGCGGGACAGCGTACGAGCAGTACTTC
CASSRGTAYEQYF
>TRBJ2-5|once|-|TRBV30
TGTGCCTGGAGTGTACGATTTGGGACCCAGTACTTC
CAWSVRFGTQYF
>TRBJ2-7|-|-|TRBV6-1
TGTGCCAGCAGTGAATTTTTGGGGGGCCTTTACGAGCAGTACTTC
CASSEFLGGLYEQYF
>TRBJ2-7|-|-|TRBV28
TGTGCCAGCAGCGGGGGTGGGGCCGGGAGAGACGAGCAGTACTTC
CASSGGGAGRDEQYF
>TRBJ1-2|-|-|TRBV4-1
TGCGCCAGCAGCCCCGAACCCGGGGGGGGCGATGGCTACACCTTC
CASSPEPGGGDGYTF
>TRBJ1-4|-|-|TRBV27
TGTGCCAGCAGCGCCCTAGGGGCTAATGAAAAACTGTTTTTT
CASSALGANEKLFF
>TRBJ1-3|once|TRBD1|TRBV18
TGTGCCAGCCATAAGACAGGGGGCTCTGGAAACACCATATATTTT
CASHKTGGSGNTIYF
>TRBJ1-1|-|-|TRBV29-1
TGCAGCGTTGCGGGACGGTTGATGAACACTGAAGCTTTCTTT
CSVAGRLMNTEAFF
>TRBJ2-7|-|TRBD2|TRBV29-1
TGCAGCGTTAGCGGGACTGCCGAGGAGCAGTACTTC
CSVSGTAEEQYF
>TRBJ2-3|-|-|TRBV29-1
TGCAGCGTTCGGACACCCGTCCTTTCTAGCACAGATACGCAGTATTTT
CSVRTPVLSSTDTQYF
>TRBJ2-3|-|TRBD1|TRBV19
TGTGCCAGTAGTACCCACTCAGGGGGCGATACGCAGTATTTT
CASSTHSGGDTQYF
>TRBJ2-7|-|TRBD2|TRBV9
TGTGCCAGCAGTGAAACCGGGACTAATAAGGACGAGCAGTACTTC
CASSETGTNKDEQYF
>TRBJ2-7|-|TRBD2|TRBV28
TGTGCCAGCAGTTTATGGCGGGAGGGGGACGAGCAGTACTTC
CASSLWREGDEQYF
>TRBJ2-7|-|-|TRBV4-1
TGCGCCAGCAGCCAGGGCCTTTTAGGGGCCTACGAGCAGTACTTC
CASSQGLLGAYEQYF
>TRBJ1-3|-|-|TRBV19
TGTGCCAGTAGTCGGGGACCGTCGGAAACCATATATTTT
CASSRGPSETIYF
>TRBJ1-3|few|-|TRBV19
TGTGCCAGTTTTACCGGGGGGATGGCTGGAAACACCATATATTTT
CASFTGGMAGNTIYF